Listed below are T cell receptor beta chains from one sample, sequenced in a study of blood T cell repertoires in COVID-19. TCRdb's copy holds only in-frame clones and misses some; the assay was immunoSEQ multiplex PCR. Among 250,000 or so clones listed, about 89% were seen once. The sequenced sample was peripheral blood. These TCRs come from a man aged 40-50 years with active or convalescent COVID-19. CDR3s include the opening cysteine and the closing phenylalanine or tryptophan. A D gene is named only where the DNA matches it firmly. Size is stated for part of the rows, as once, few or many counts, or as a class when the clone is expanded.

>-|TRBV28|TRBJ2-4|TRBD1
CASSQGGLWDF
TGTGCCAGCAGTCAAGGGGGCCTGTGGGACTTC
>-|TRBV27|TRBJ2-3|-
CASSFSSSTDTQYF
TGTGCCAGCAGTTTTTCTTCCTCCACAGATACGCAGTATTTT
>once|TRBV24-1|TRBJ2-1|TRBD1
CATSDFFGTGVNEQFF
TGTGCCACCAGTGATTTTTTTGGGACAGGGGTCAATGAGCAGTTCTTC
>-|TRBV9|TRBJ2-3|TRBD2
CASSVGGDYRAETQYF
TGTGCCAGCAGCGTAGGGGGGGACTACCGCGCCGAGACGCAGTATTTT
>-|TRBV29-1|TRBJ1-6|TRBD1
CSVRQGRDSPLHF
TGCAGCGTTCGACAGGGGCGCGATTCACCCCTCCACTTT
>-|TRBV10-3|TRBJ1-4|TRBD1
CAISPGTGGAEKLFF
TGTGCCATCAGCCCCGGGACAGGGGGGGCTGAAAAACTGTTTTTT
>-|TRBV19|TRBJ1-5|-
CASSIEGRERAYQPQHF
TGTGCCAGTAGTATCGAGGGGAGGGAGCGGGCCTATCAGCCCCAGCATTTT
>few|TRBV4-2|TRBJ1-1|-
CASSQVSAVNTEAFF
TGTGCCAGCAGCCAAGTTTCGGCGGTGAACACTGAAGCTTTCTTT
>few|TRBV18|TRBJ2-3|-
CASSPGGGDRAADTQYF
TGTGCCAGCTCACCAGGCGGAGGTGATCGGGCCGCAGATACGCAGTATTTT
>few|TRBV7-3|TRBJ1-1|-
CALTGEGMSTEAFF
TGTGCCCTAACTGGGGAGGGGATGAGTACTGAAGCTTTCTTT
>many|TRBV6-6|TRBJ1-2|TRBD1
CASSLRLTGDQEGYTF
TGTGCCAGCAGCCTCCGCTTGACAGGGGATCAAGAAGGCTACACCTTC
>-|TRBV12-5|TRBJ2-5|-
CASTDKGGETQYF
TGTGCTAGCACCGATAAGGGAGGAGAGACCCAGTACTTC
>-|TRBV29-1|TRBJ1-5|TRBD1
CSVGRTGDQPQHF
TGCAGCGTTGGGCGGACAGGGGACCAGCCCCAGCATTTT
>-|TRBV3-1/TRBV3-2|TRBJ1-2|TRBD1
CASSQEGDRGHGYTF
TGTGCCAGCAGCCAAGAAGGGGACAGGGGGCACGGCTACACCTTC
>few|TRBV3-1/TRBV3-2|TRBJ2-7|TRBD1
CASSRTGSSYEQYF
TGTGCCAGCAGCCGGACAGGGAGCTCCTACGAGCAGTACTTC
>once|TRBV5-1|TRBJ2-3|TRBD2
CASSETGTSIADTQYF
TGCGCCAGCAGCGAAACCGGGACTAGCATCGCAGATACGCAGTATTTT
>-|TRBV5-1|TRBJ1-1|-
CASSTGHQNTEAFF
TGCGCCAGCAGCACTGGACACCAAAACACTGAAGCTTTCTTT
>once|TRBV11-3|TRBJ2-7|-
CASSTPLGEQYF
TGTGCCAGCAGCACCCCCCTCGGCGAGCAGTACTTC
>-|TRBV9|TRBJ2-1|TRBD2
CASAGLAGVGRGNEQFF
TGTGCCAGCGCGGGACTAGCGGGAGTCGGGAGGGGCAATGAGCAGTTCTTC
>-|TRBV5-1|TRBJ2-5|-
CASSLAMDWGETQYF
TGCGCCAGCAGCTTGGCCATGGACTGGGGAGAGACCCAGTACTTC
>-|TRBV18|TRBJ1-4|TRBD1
CASSQQAGTGYEKLFF
TGTGCCAGCTCACAGCAAGCCGGGACAGGATACGAAAAACTGTTTTTT
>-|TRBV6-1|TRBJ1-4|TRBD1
CASRLGQSVEKLFF
TGTGCCAGCAGATTGGGACAGAGCGTGGAAAAACTGTTTTTT
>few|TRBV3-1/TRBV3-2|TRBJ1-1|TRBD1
CASSQYQGATEAFF
TGTGCCAGCAGCCAATACCAGGGGGCGACTGAAGCTTTCTTT